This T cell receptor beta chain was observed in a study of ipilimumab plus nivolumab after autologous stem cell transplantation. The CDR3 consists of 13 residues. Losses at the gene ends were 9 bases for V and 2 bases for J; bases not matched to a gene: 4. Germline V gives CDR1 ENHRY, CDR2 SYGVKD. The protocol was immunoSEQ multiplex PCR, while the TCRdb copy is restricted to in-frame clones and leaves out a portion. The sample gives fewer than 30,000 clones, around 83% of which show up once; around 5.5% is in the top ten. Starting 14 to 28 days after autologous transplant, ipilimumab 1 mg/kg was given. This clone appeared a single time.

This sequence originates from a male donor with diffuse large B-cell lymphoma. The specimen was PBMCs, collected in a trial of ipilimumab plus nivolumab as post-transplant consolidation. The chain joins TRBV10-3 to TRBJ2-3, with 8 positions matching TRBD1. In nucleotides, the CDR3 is TGTGCCATTGGGACAGGAGTCACAGATACGCAGTATTTT. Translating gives CAIGTGVTDTQYF.